This T cell receptor beta chain was identified during a study of cytomegalovirus exposure and HLA in healthy donors. Across the whole study: The 120 validation repertoires and the approximately 670 first-cohort repertoires shared a platform, a later analysis reported. Study-wide points: According to a subsequent analysis, TCR clusters identified in the first cohort showed a tendency to co-occur across the approximately 120 validation repertoires. Cytomegalovirus status, reportedly, was diagnosed with high specificity and sensitivity by the classifier.

The CDR3 contains 18 residues. V lost 4 bases to trimming and J lost 1 base; unmatched junction nucleotides: 12. Germline V gives CDR1 SGHRS, CDR2 YFSETQ. This clone was observed once. As yet, its antigen is unknown. TCRdb's table, derived via immunoSEQ multiplex PCR, lists solely in-frame clones and lacks some. Of fewer than 95,000 clones detected, roughly 94% appear once; the ten largest clones hold under 0.75%. This TCR came from a woman aged 18-30 years in good health and CMV-seronegative. The chain employs TRBV5-1 and TRBJ2-1, with TRBD1 matching 9 bases. Material for sequencing was PBMCs. CDR3 residues: CASSRTPSGTGSYNEQFF. The CDR3 bases are TGCGCCAGCAGCCGCACTCCATCCGGGACAGGGTCCTACAATGAGCAGTTCTTC.